The clone carrying this TCR beta chain turned up a few times. What it binds is unknown. Original handling: A papillary thyroid cancer distant-metastasis classifier was built from CDR3 differences across clinicopathological groups. TCRdb re-called clones via MiXCR from the PCR reads. TCRdb, not the original authors, processed these V and J calls. Here the sample spans under 95,000 clones, 7.5% to 9% being singletons. This sample was included in a study of metastatic and nonmetastatic thyroid tumors. Thyroid surgery took place with no prior treatment in any patient. Broader study findings: For both blood and tumor, malignant thyroid tumors reportedly showed significantly higher TCR beta diversity than benign nodules did.

Germline values: CDR1 DFQATT, CDR2 SNEGSKA (reference sequence). V was shortened by 6 bases and J by 1 base, with 12 bases between the two germline ends. This CDR3 contains 14 residues. This TCR was sampled from a female donor with papillary thyroid cancer or a benign thyroid nodule (not recorded which). Some clones in this sample may be carry-over from other donors' samples. The chain links TRBV20-1 to TRBJ2-2; D might be TRBD1 or TRBD2, each matching 5 bases. The sample consisted of blood. CDR3 sequence: CSAPGTGNTGELFF. Written as DNA, the CDR3 is TGCAGTGCCCCGGGGACCGGGAACACCGGGGAGCTGTTTTTT.